This TCR beta chain was found in a study of cytomegalovirus exposure and HLA in healthy donors. CDR3 length equals 16 residues. CDR1 is SNHLY, CDR2 FYNNEI, per germline. V lost 6 bases and J lost 3; bases outside the gene matches: 11. Both 60 Vbeta primers and 13 Jbeta primers went into the PCR. Profiling relied on immunoSEQ multiplex PCR, and the TCRdb table lists in-frame clones only, not all of them. In the table there are 150,000 to 160,000 clones, 80% of which are singletons. The V call is TRBV2, the J call TRBJ1-1; 9 bases line up with TRBD1. The TCR originated in a woman in her 40s in good health and CMV-seropositive. The sequencing sample was made of PBMCs. CDR3 loop: CASRGPGQGWDTEAFF. CDR3 DNA sequence: TGTGCCAGCAGGGGACCAGGACAGGGGTGGGACACTGAAGCTTTCTTT. The variable domain in full, completed from reference TRBV2 and TRBJ1-1, reads EPEVTQTPSHQVTQMGQEVILRCVPISNHLYFYWYRQILGQKVEFLVSFYNNEISEKSEIFDDQFSVERPDGSNFTLKIRSTKLEDSAMYFCASRGPGQGWDTEAFFGQGTRLTVV.